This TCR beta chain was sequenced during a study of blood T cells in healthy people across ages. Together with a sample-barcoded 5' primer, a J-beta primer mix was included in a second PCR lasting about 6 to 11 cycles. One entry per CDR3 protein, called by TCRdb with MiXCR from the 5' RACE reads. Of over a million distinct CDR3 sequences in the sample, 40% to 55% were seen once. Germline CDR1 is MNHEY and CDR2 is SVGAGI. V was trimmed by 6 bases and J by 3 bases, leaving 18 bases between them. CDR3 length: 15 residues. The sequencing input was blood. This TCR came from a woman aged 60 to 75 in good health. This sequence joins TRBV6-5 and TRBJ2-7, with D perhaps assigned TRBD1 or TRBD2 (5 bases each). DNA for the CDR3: TGTGCCAGCAGAGCTACCGGGACGGTGGACTACGAGCAGTACTTC. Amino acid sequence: CASRATGTVDYEQYF.